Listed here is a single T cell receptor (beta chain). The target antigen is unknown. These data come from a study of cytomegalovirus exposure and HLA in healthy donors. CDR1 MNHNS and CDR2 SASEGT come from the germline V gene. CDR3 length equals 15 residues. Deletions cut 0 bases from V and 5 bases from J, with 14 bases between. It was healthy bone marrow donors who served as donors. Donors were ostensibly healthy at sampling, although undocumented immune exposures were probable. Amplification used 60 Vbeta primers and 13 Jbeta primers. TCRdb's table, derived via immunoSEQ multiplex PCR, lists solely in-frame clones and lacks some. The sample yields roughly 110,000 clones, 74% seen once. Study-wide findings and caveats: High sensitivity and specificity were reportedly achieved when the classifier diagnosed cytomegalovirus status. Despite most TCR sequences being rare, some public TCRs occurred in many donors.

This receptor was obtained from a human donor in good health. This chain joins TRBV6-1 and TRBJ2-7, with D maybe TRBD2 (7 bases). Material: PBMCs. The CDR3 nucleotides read TGTGCCAGCAGTGAAGCGCAATCCGGGGGGCACGAGCAGTACTTC. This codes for CASSEAQSGGHEQYF.